Shown below are 17 T cell receptor beta chains from a single sample sequenced in a study of early T cells in non-severe SARS-CoV-2 infection. In TCRdb, the 5' RACE reads were re-called with MiXCR into one record per CDR3 protein. The data contain over 50,000 distinct CDR3 sequences, about 9.3% of them seen just once; the ten biggest clones take up 1.2%. Source material: whole blood. These receptors were obtained from an adult who was a healthcare worker with PCR-confirmed SARS-CoV-2 infection or an uninfected control (not recorded which).

This clonotype showed up just a few times. The chain joins TRBV4-1 to TRBJ2-1; D is undetermined. Deletions cut 1 base from V and 4 bases from J, with 14 bases between. The CDR3 sequence is 16 residues long. Per germline, CDR1 MGHRA and CDR2 YSYEKL. CDR3: CASSQVWPVLYNEQFF. In nucleotides, the CDR3 is TGCGCCAGCAGCCAAGTGTGGCCAGTACTATACAATGAGCAGTTCTTC.

The rearrangement joins TRBV29-1 to TRBJ2-1; TRBD2 matches 7 bases. Germline trimming cut 7 bases from V and 13 bases from J; bases unmatched to any gene: 13. Germline lookup yields CDR1 SQVTM and CDR2 ANQGSEA. This CDR3 comprises 12 residues. The CDR3 region is CSAGPGRREQFF. The CDR3, as DNA: TGCAGCGCGGGCCCCGGGAGGAGGGAACAGTTCTTC.

This clonotype has just a few counts. CDR3 DNA sequence: TGTGCCAGCAGTTTATCCCGATCCTCTAACTATGGCTACACCTTC. Translating gives CASSLSRSSNYGYTF. The genes are TRBV27 and TRBJ1-2, with D unresolved. Germline values: CDR1 MNHEY, CDR2 SMNVEV (reference sequence). The CDR3 covers 15 residues. V was clipped by 0 bases and J by 0 bases, with 8 bases between them.

The chain is built from TRBV10-1 and TRBJ2-1; D unclear. Germline V lookup: CDR1 WNHNN, CDR2 SYGVQD (reference sequence). Trimming cost V 3 bases and J 15 bases, with 18 bases left between them. The CDR3 spans 13 residues. The CDR3 nucleotides are TGCGCCAGCAGTGAACTCGACTGGGGAAAAAGGTTCTTC. Amino acids: CASSELDWGKRFF.

The chain employs TRBV18 and TRBJ1-5, with D possibly TRBD1 on 6 matching bases. Germline V gene sequence: CDR1 KGHSH, CDR2 LQKENI. Between the trimmed V and J ends, which lost 3 bases and 4 bases, there was a span of 13 bases. The CDR3 spans 15 residues. The CDR3 loop is CASSPTGHGNQPQHF. CDR3 bases: TGTGCCAGCTCACCTACGGGACATGGAAATCAGCCCCAGCATTTT.

This clonotype was counted a few times. The chain carries TRBV11-2 and TRBJ1-2, with TRBD1 identical over 7 bases. This CDR3 contains 15 residues. Germline-derived CDR1 and CDR2 are SGHAT and FQNNGV. Germline trimming cut 4 bases from V and 9 bases from J; bases unmatched to any gene: 14. In DNA form, the CDR3 reads TGTGCCAGCAGCTCTGTCGCTATCAGGGGGGATCGCTACACCTTC. Translation gives CASSSVAIRGDRYTF.

This clonotype was detected only a few times. The chain links TRBV28 to TRBJ2-2; the D is unclear. Germline values: CDR1 MDHEN, CDR2 SYDVKM. V lost 7 bases to trimming and J lost 1 base, with 7 bases between them. The length of the CDR3 is 13 residues. DNA for the CDR3: TGTGCCAGCACCCAGTGGAACACCGGGGAGCTGTTTTTT. Amino acid sequence: CASTQWNTGELFF.

The J gene is TRBJ2-3, the V gene TRBV5-4; D is undetermined. V lost 0 bases, J lost 2 bases, and 10 bases lay in between. Germline CDR1 SGHNT, CDR2 YYREEE (reference sequence). The CDR3 contains 15 residues. This CDR3 reads CASSLGVDVTDTQYF. DNA for the CDR3: TGTGCCAGCAGCTTGGGTGTCGATGTCACAGATACGCAGTATTTT. Full variable domain (outside the CDR3, taken from reference TRBV5-4 and TRBJ2-3): ETGVTQSPTHLIKTRGQQVTLRCSSQSGHNTVSWYQQALGQGPQFIFQYYREEENGRGNFPPRFSGLQFPNYSSELNVNALELDDSALYLCASSLGVDVTDTQYFGPGTRLTVL.

This clonotype has just a few counts. The chain uses TRBV9 and TRBJ1-1, with TRBD1 as a possible D gene (5 bases). The germline V gene encodes CDR1 SGDLS and CDR2 YYNGEE. CDR3 size: 13 residues. V was cut by 0 bases and J by 5 bases, with 8 bases left in between. In nucleotides, the CDR3 is TGTGCCAGCAGCGTAGAGGGGAGAACTGAAGCTTTCTTT. This codes for CASSVEGRTEAFF.

This clonotype has more than one count but fewer than ten. The chain is built from TRBV11-2 and TRBJ2-3, with D tentatively TRBD1 or TRBD2 (6 bases each). Deletions cut 0 bases from V and 1 base from J, with 17 bases between. CDR1 and CDR2 (germline): SGHAT, FQNNGV. The CDR3 has 18 residues. Here the CDR3 reads CASSLDLVSGARTDTQYF. CDR3 in DNA: TGTGCCAGCAGCTTAGATCTGGTATCGGGGGCCCGCACAGATACGCAGTATTTT.

This clonotype was counted at least ten times. The CDR3 loop is CSARGTGGPFSNQPQHF. In DNA form, the CDR3 reads TGCAGTGCTAGAGGGACAGGGGGCCCCTTTAGCAATCAGCCCCAGCATTTT. This chain uses TRBV20-1 with TRBJ1-5, with TRBD1 matching 11 bases. Trimming took 1 base from V and 0 from J; bases not matched to a gene: 5. The CDR3 is 17 residues long. Germline CDR1 is DFQATT and CDR2 is SNEGSKA (reference sequence).

In this sample, this clonotype turned up many times. The chain joins TRBV12-3 or TRBV12-4 to TRBJ2-5; a weak D match, TRBD1 (5 bases). Between the trimmed V and J ends, which lost 6 bases and 1 base, there was a span of 12 bases. The CDR3 is 14 amino acids. The CDR3 spells CASSPTGPQETQYF. The DNA of the CDR3 is TGTGCCAGCAGCCCAACAGGACCCCAAGAGACCCAGTACTTC.

This clonotype was picked up many times. The J gene is TRBJ2-1, the V gene TRBV6-5; 8 bases line up with TRBD1. V shed 5 bases and J 0 bases; nucleotides not matched to a gene: 3. The CDR3 is made up of 15 amino acids. Germline CDR1 MNHEY, CDR2 SVGAGI. DNA for the CDR3: TGTGCCAGCAGTCAAGGACAGGGCTCCTACAATGAGCAGTTCTTC. This translates into CASSQGQGSYNEQFF.

This clonotype came up many times. Here the CDR3 DNA reads TGTGCCATCAGTGAGGGGGTATTGAACACTGAAGCTTTCTTT. Translation: CAISEGVLNTEAFF. The J gene is TRBJ1-1, the V gene TRBV10-3; D is unresolved. CDR1 is ENHRY and CDR2 is SYGVKD in the germline V gene. The CDR3 spans 14 residues. V was cut by 2 bases and J by 0 bases, with 7 bases left in between.

This clonotype has ten or more counts. This chain joins TRBV6-1 and TRBJ2-7; 9 nucleotides line up with TRBD2. V shed 6 bases and J 5 bases; nucleotides not matched to a gene: 5. CDR3 length: 13 residues. CDR1 MNHNS and CDR2 SASEGT come from the germline V gene. CDR3 protein: CASRESGGNEQYV. CDR3 bases: TGTGCCAGCAGGGAAAGCGGGGGGAACGAGCAGTACGTC.

This clonotype has only a few counts. The CDR3: CASSLGDRTNEKLFF. CDR3 DNA: TGTGCCAGCAGCTTGGGGGACAGGACTAATGAAAAACTGTTTTTT. This chain uses TRBV11-2 with TRBJ1-4; 8 nucleotides agree with TRBD1. This CDR3 is built from 15 residues. The ends lost 3 bases at V and 2 bases at J; junction bases unmatched: 2. Germline V lookup: CDR1 SGHAT, CDR2 FQNNGV.

The rearrangement joins TRBV11-1 to TRBJ2-5; D gene ambiguous. V lost 1 base and J 5 bases, leaving 8 bases between the germline ends. This CDR3 region has 13 residues. CDR1 and CDR2 from the germline V gene are SGHAT and FQDESV (reference sequence). The CDR3 DNA follows: TGTGCCAGCAGCTTAGTTCCCCCGGAGACCCAGTACTTC. Residues: CASSLVPPETQYF.